This record looks at one TCR beta chain sequence and its context. Which antigen it targets is not known. No much larger clone is present one base from it, and per-base qualities are unavailable. In the prospective study, participants were about 18 to 90 years old, resided in around 25 geographic areas of the United States, and were enrolled through a virtual design. In the prospective study, participants were assigned to cohorts based on the clinical history participants reported in a screening survey and a study questionnaire. ImmuneRACE Cohort 3 recovered participants were defined by two consecutive negative NP/OP PCR tests, healthcare professional clearance, or symptom resolution. In the prospective study, whole blood, serum and a nasopharyngeal or oropharyngeal swab were collected from each participant by mobile phlebotomists. Additional blood draws and questionnaires over a 2-month period could optionally be provided by prospective study participants. Before DNA extraction, prospective study blood samples were shipped either frozen or at room temperature.

Via the germline V gene, CDR1 is MNHEY and CDR2 SVGEGT. Measured from the cysteine to the phenylalanine, the CDR3 is 12 residues long. Just CDR3 DNA is preserved here, 36 bases in frame from base 1. V is cut by 5 bases and J by 7 bases, and the space between the germline ends is 12 bases. The sample is drawn from a study of blood T cell repertoires in COVID-19 (dated by TCRdb to about 2020). Notes on the research overall: Samples covering the acute and convalescent phases of COVID-19 were provided by collaborators in the United States, Italy and Spain. The prospective study material was composed of cDNA or gDNA derived from T cells, B-cell-depleted T cells, or PBMCs. Deeply sampled blood TCRbeta repertoires from subjects exposed to, actively infected with, or recovered from COVID-19 were included in the dataset. The repertoires were made available in a free public database intended to serve as a resource for research on the immune response to SARS-CoV-2. The samples were drawn from two sources: the first 160 participants of the ongoing ImmuneRACE study, and 950 to 1,500 subjects contributed by 6 global collaborators. Nearly every sample came with metadata listing a de-identified subject ID, COVID-19 status, age in years and sex. Where HLA class I and class II types were available, the types were taken from metadata supplied by the sample provider, not from assay-based typing.

On the study overall, not on this receptor specifically: How much clinical and demographic metadata was included differed by source and by participant, and the metadata was provided uncurated.

TCRbeta CDR3 regions were amplified from genomic DNA by means of the immunoSEQ Assay, a bias-controlled multiplex PCR. The original pipeline was this. The number of nucleated cells in each sample was estimated from the amplification of reference gene primers within the assay. To quantify the absolute abundance of each unique TCRbeta CDR3 rearrangement, sequence reads were collapsed and filtered. For each sample, productive Simpson clonality was calculated by taking the square root of Simpson's diversity index across productive rearrangements. Entries here come from immuneACCESS through TCRdb and include only in-frame sequences with V and J called. Some clones fail to appear in such tables; in the studies checked, an unresolved V gene covers under half of the shortfall, and the cause of the remainder is unknown. V, J and clone size were drawn from that table, and D and trimming were deduced from the DNA. The sample table shows 200,000 to 250,000 clones, and around 87% are seen once. Together, the top ten hold about 1.6% of the sample.

The chain uses TRBV6-2 or TRBV6-3 and TRBJ2-7; TRBD2 is a possible D gene, resting on 5 matching bases. Sequenced sample: PBMCs or T cells enriched from blood (not recorded which). The TCR comes from a woman in her fifties or sixties who had recovered from COVID-19. The bases are TGTGCCAGCAGTCAACAGCGGTGGGAGCAGTACTTC. It specifies CASSQQRWEQYF.